This T cell receptor (beta chain) was identified during a study of T cells in localized non-small cell lung cancer. Whole-study results and caveats: Uninvolved adjacent lung showed the highest T cell clonality, exceeding tumor. Sequencing was limited to one tumor region, leaving the possibility of heterogeneity open. The study detected a median roughly 61 of the top 100 tumor clones in adjacent lung.

This CDR3 comprises 15 residues. Between the trimmed V and J ends, which lost 7 bases and 12 bases, there was a span of 25 bases. Per germline, CDR1 MNHNS and CDR2 SASEGT. Details on this clone: What it recognizes is unknown.

Clones were sequenced by immunoSEQ multiplex PCR, and TCRdb holds only the in-frame ones, with some missing. The sample yields tens of thousands of clones, under 90% seen once. The genes are TRBV6-1 and TRBJ1-5; D not resolved. The specimen was peripheral blood, collected before any cancer treatment. This receptor was identified in a woman between 35 and 70 years old with stage I lung adenocarcinoma. The CDR3: CASKSRPEGLERQHF. CDR3 bases: TGTGCCAGCAAAAGCAGGCCTGAAGGATTAGAGCGCCAGCATTTT.